A single sample is the source of the 10 T cell receptor beta chains below, sequenced in a study of a mutant IDH1 vaccine in newly diagnosed glioma. These receptors have no identified antigens. The table came from immunoSEQ multiplex PCR; TCRdb's copy has only in-frame clones and leaves some out. The sample lists some 66,000 clones, around 84% seen once, with 4% to 5% in the top ten. As for time point: week 35, safety follow-up. Each vaccine dose was 300 ug of mutant IDH1 20-mer peptide, with topical imiquimod. The sequencing used PBMCs, collected from a glioma patient whose treatment included an IDH1 peptide vaccine. These receptors came from a man aged 30-40 years with glioma.

With respect to this clone: The same CDR3 arises from other DNA sequences in this sample as well. The CDR3 reads CASSLAGAPGTGELFF. The CDR3 DNA follows: TGTGCCAGTTCACTAGCGGGGGCTCCGGGCACCGGGGAGCTGTTTTTT. V and J are TRBV19 and TRBJ2-2, with TRBD2 identical over 11 bases. V was pared by 8 bases and J by 4 bases, with 9 bases of the junction left unmatched. This CDR3 is 16 amino acids long. Germline CDR1 reads LNHDA; CDR2 reads SQIVND (reference sequence).

The J gene is TRBJ2-5, the V gene TRBV7-6, with 11 bases that match TRBD2. The J segment lost 0 bases and the V segment lost 1 base, leaving 10 bases of the junction unmatched. Germline CDR1 SGHVS, CDR2 FNYEAQ. This CDR3 region has 19 residues. CDR3 residues: CASSLGVRPSGRYQETQYF. The CDR3 coding sequence is TGTGCCAGCAGCTTAGGGGTCCGGCCTAGCGGGAGGTACCAAGAGACCCAGTACTTC.

V usage is TRBV6-6 and J usage is TRBJ2-5; TRBD2 agrees at 8 bases. This CDR3 is built from 15 residues. Germline V lookup: CDR1 MNHNY, CDR2 SVGAGI (reference sequence). The trim removed 8 bases at V and 2 bases at J, leaving 10 bases unmatched. CDR3 residues: CASRREGTPQETQYF. As DNA, the CDR3 is TGTGCCAGCCGACGGGAGGGGACGCCACAAGAGACCCAGTACTTC.

This sequence joins TRBV28 and TRBJ1-4, with a weak D call TRBD1 (5 bases). Looked up from germline, CDR1 is MDHEN and CDR2 is SYDVKM. The CDR3 length is 16 residues. Trimming left V 3 bases short and J 7 bases short, with 18 bases between. The CDR3 protein is CASSFPLRQGGEKLFF. The CDR3 DNA sequence: TGTGCCAGCAGTTTCCCCTTGCGGCAGGGTGGTGAAAAACTGTTTTTT.

This chain connects TRBV11-2 to TRBJ2-3; TRBD2 might be the D (6 bases). CDR3 length: 16 residues. Trimming shortened V by 4 bases and J by 8 bases, and 22 bases separated the two germline ends. In germline, CDR1 is SGHAT, CDR2 FQNNGV. Here the CDR3 reads CASSSRVAAMGGTQYF. CDR3 nucleotide sequence: TGTGCCAGCAGCTCTAGAGTAGCCGCAATGGGGGGTACGCAGTATTTT.

V gene TRBV6-5 combines with J gene TRBJ1-3, with D possibly TRBD1 on 5 matching bases. The CDR3 consists of 15 residues. Per germline, CDR1 MNHEY and CDR2 SVGAGI. V was pared by 6 bases and J by 1 base, with 13 bases between. Here the CDR3 DNA reads TGTGCCAGCAGCCCCGGGGGGTGGTCTGGAAACACCATATATTTT. Its protein product is CASSPGGWSGNTIYF.

This clone was seen a single time. V usage is TRBV29-1 and J usage is TRBJ1-2; D is undetermined. Deletions cut 3 bases from V and 8 bases from J, with 19 bases between. CDR1 and CDR2 from the germline V gene are SQVTM and ANQGSEA. The CDR3 runs 14 residues. The CDR3 spells CSVDQIQYSMGYTF. The DNA for the CDR3 is TGCAGCGTTGATCAAATACAGTATTCTATGGGCTACACCTTC.

The rearrangement uses TRBV27 and TRBJ1-2, with 9 bases matching TRBD1. Germline CDR1 is MNHEY and CDR2 is SMNVEV (reference sequence). The V and J ends lost 5 bases and 10 bases, in that order; junction bases with no gene match: 11. The CDR3 has 14 residues. In DNA, the CDR3 is TGTGCCAGCAGTCTAGGAGTACAGGGGGCAGACTACACCTTC. Its translation is CASSLGVQGADYTF.

The chain is built from TRBV5-1 and TRBJ1-6, with TRBD1 matching over 9 bases. With 6 bases clipped from V and 7 bases from J, the junction kept 8 bases outside the gene matches. The CDR3 consists of 15 residues. Germline CDR1 reads SGHRS; CDR2 reads YFSETQ. CDR3 coding DNA: TGCGCCAGCACAACCGGGACAGGGAGAAATTCACCCCTCCACTTT. Protein: CASTTGTGRNSPLHF. Supplemented by reference TRBV5-1 and TRBJ1-6, the full variable domain reads KAGVTQTPRYLIKTRGQQVTLSCSPISGHRSVSWYQQTPGQGLQFLFEYFSETQRNKGNFPGRFSGRQFSNSRSEMNVSTLELGDSALYLCASTTGTGRNSPLHFGNGTRLTVT.

This sequence joins TRBV5-1 and TRBJ1-6; 8 positions agree with TRBD1. CDR1 is SGHRS and CDR2 is YFSETQ in the germline V gene. The trim removed 7 bases at V and 9 bases at J, leaving 15 bases unmatched. CDR3 length: 16 residues. The CDR3 here is CASALGSAGGFSPLHF. The CDR3 DNA is TGCGCCAGCGCACTGGGGTCGGCAGGGGGCTTTTCACCCCTCCACTTT.